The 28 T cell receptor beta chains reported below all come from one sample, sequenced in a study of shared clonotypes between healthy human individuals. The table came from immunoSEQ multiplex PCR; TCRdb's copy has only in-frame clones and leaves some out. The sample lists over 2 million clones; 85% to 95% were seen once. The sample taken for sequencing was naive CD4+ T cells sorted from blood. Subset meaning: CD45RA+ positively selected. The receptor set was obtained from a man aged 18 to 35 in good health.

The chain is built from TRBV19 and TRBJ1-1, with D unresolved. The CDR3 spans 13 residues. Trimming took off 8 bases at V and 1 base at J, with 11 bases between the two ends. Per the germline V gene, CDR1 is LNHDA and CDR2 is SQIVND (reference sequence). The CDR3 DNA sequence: TGTGCCAGTCCATCCGCTTGGAACACTGAAGCTTTCTTT. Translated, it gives CASPSAWNTEAFF.

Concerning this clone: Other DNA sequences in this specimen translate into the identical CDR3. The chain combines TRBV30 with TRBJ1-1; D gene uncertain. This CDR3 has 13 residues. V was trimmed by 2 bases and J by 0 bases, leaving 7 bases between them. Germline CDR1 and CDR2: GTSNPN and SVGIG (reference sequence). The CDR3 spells CAWSRAVNTEAFF. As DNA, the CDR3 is TGTGCCTGGAGTAGGGCTGTGAACACTGAAGCTTTCTTT. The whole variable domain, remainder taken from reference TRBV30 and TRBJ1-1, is SQTIHQWPATLVQPVGSPLSLECTVEGTSNPNLYWYRQAAGRGLQLLFYSVGIGQISSEVPQNLSASRPQDRQFILSSKKLLLSDSGFYLCAWSRAVNTEAFFGQGTRLTVV.

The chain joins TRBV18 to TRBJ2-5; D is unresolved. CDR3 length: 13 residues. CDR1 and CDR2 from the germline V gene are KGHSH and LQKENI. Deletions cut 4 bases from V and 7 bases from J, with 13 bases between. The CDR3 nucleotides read TGTGCCAGCTCACTAGCCGGGTCTAGGACCCAGTACTTC. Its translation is CASSLAGSRTQYF. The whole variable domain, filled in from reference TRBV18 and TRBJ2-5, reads NAGVMQNPRHLVRRRGQEARLRCSPMKGHSHVYWYRQLPEEGLKFMVYLQKENIIDESGMPKERFSAEFPKEGPSILRIQQVVRGDSAAYFCASSLAGSRTQYFGPGTRLLVL.

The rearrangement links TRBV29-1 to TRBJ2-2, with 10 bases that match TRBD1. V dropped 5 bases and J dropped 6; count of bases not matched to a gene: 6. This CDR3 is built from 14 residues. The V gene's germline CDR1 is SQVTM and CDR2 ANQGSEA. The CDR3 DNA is TGCAGCGTTCCGTCCGGGACAGGGGCCGGGGAGCTGTTTTTT. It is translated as CSVPSGTGAGELFF.

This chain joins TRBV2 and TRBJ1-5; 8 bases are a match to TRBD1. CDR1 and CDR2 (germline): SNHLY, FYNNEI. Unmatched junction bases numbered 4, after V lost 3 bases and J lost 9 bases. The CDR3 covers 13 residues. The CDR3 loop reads CASSDRGRGPQHF. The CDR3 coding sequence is TGTGCCAGCAGTGACAGGGGGCGAGGGCCCCAGCATTTT.

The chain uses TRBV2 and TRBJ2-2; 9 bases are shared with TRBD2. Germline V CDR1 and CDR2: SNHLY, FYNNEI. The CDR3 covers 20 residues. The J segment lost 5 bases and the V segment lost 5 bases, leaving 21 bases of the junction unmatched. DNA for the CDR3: TGTGCCAGCAGTCAACGACTAGCGGAGGGGTTAGGCGATAGGACCGGGGAGCTGTTTTTT. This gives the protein CASSQRLAEGLGDRTGELFF.

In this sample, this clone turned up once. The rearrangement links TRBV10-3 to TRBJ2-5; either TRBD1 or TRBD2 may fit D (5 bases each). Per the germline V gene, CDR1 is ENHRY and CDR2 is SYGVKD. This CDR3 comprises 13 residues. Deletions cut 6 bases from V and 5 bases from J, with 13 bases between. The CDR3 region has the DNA TGTGCCATCAGGGAAGGCAGGGAGGAGACCCAGTACTTC. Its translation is CAIREGREETQYF.

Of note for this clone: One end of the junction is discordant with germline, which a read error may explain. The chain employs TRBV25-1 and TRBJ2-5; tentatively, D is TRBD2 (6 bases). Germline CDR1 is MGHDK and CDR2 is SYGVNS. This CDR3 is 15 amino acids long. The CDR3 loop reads CATSDPGRLVETQYF. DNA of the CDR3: TGTGCCACCAGTGATCCCGGGAGACTCGTAGAGACCCAGTACTTC.

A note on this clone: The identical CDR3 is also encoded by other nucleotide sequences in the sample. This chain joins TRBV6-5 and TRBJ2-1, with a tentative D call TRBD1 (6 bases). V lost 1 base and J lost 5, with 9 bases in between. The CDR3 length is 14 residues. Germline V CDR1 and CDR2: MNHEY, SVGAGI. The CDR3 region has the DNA TGTGCCAGCAGTTACTTAACAGGGAACAATGAGCAGTTCTTC. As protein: CASSYLTGNNEQFF.

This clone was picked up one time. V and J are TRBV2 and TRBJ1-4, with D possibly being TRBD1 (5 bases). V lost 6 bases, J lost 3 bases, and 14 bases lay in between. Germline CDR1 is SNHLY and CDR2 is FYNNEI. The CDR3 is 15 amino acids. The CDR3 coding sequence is TGTGCCAGCAGACCAAGACAGCTATCTAATGAAAAACTGTTTTTT. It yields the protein CASRPRQLSNEKLFF. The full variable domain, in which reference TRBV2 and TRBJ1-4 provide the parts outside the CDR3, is EPEVTQTPSHQVTQMGQEVILRCVPISNHLYFYWYRQILGQKVEFLVSFYNNEISEKSEIFDDQFSVERPDGSNFTLKIRSTKLEDSAMYFCASRPRQLSNEKLFFGSGTQLSVL.

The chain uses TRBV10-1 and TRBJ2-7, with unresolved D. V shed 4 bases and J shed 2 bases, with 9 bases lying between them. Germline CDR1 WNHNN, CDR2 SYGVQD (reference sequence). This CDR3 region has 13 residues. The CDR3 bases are TGCGCCAGCAGTGGAGAAGGGACCTACGAGCAGTACTTC. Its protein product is CASSGEGTYEQYF.

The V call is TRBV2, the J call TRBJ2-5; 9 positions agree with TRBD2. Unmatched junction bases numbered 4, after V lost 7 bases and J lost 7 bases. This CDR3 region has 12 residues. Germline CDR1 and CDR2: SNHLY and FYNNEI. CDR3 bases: TGTGCCAGCAACGGACTAGCGCCGACCCAGTACTTC. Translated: CASNGLAPTQYF.

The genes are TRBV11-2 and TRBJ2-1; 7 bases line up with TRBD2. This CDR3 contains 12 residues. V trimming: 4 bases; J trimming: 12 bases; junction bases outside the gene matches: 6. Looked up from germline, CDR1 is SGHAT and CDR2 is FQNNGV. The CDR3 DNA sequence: TGTGCCAGCAGCTGGGAGGGGTTGTGGCAGTTCTTC. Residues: CASSWEGLWQFF.

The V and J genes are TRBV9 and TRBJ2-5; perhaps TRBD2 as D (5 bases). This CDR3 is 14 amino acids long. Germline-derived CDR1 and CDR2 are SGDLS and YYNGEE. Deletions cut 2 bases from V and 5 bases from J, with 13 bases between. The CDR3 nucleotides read TGTGCCAGCAGCGTTGGTCGAGGGAAGGAGACCCAGTACTTC. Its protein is CASSVGRGKETQYF.

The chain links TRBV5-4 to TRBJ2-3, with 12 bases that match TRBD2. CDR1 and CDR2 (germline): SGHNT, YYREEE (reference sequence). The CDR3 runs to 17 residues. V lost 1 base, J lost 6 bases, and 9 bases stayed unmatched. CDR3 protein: CASSLLTLAGGVDTQYF. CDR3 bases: TGTGCCAGCAGCTTGTTGACACTAGCGGGGGGTGTGGATACGCAGTATTTT.

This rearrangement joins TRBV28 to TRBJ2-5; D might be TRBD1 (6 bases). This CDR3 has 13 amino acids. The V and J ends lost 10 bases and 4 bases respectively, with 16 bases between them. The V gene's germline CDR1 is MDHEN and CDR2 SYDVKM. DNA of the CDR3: TGTGCCACCACTAACCCAGGGGTAGAGACCCAGTACTTC. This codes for CATTNPGVETQYF. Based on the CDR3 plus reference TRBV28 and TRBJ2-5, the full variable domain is DVKVTQSSRYLVKRTGEKVFLECVQDMDHENMFWYRQDPGLGLRLIYFSYDVKMKEKGDIPEGYSVSREKKERFSLILESASTNQTSMYLCATTNPGVETQYFGPGTRLLVL.

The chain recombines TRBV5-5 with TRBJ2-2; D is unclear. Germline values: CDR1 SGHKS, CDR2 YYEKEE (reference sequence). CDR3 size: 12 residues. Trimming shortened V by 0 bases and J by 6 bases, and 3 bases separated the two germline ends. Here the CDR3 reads CASSLDSGELFF. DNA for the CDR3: TGTGCCAGCAGCTTGGACTCCGGGGAGCTGTTTTTT.

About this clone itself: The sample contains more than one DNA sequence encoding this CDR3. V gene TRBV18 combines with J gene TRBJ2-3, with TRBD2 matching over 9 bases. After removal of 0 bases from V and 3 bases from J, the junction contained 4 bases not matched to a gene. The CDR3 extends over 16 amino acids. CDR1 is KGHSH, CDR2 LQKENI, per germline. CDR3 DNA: TGTGCCAGCTCACCACCCGGACTAGCGTCTACAGATACGCAGTATTTT. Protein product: CASSPPGLASTDTQYF.

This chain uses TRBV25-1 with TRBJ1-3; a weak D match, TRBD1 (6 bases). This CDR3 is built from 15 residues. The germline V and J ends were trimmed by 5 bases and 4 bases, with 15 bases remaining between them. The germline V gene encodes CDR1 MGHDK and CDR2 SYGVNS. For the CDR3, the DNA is TGTGCCAGCAGTCGAACAGGGCCTTTGGGAAACACCATATATTTT. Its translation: CASSRTGPLGNTIYF.

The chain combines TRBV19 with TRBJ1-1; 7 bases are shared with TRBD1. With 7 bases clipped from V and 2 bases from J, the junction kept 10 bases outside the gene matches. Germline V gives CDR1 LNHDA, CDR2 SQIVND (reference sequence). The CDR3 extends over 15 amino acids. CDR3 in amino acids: CASTAGQNVNTEAFF. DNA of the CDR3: TGTGCCAGTACCGCGGGACAGAATGTTAACACTGAAGCTTTCTTT.

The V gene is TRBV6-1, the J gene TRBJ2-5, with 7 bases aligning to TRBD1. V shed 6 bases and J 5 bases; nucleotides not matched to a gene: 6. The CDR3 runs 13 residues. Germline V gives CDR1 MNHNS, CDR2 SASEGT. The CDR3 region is CASSPTGRETQYF. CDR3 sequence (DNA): TGTGCCAGCAGCCCGACAGGGCGGGAGACCCAGTACTTC.

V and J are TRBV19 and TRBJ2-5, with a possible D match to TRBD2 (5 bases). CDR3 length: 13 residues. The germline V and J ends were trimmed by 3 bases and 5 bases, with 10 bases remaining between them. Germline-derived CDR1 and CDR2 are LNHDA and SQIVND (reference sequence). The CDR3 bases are TGTGCCAGTAGTATTAATTCGGGGGAGACCCAGTACTTC. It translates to CASSINSGETQYF.

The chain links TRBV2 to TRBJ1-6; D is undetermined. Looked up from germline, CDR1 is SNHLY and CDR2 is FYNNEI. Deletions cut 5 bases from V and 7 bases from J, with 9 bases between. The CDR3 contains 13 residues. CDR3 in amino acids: CASSSVRNSPLHF. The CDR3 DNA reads TGTGCCAGCAGTTCCGTGCGGAATTCACCCCTCCACTTT.

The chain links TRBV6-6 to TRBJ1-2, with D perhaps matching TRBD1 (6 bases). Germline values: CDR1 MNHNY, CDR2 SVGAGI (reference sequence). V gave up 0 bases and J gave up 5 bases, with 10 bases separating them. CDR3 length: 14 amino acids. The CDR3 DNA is TGTGCCAGCAGTTACTCTGGACAGATGTATGGCTACACCTTC. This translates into CASSYSGQMYGYTF.

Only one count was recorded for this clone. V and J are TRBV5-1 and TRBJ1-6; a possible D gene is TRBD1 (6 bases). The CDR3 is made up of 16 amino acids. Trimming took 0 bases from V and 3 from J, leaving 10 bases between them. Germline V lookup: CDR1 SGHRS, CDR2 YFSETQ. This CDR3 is CASSLGSGDYNSPLHF. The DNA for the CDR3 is TGCGCCAGCAGCTTGGGATCAGGGGACTATAATTCACCCCTCCACTTT. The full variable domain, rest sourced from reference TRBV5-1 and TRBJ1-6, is KAGVTQTPRYLIKTRGQQVTLSCSPISGHRSVSWYQQTPGQGLQFLFEYFSETQRNKGNFPGRFSGRQFSNSRSEMNVSTLELGDSALYLCASSLGSGDYNSPLHFGNGTRLTVT.

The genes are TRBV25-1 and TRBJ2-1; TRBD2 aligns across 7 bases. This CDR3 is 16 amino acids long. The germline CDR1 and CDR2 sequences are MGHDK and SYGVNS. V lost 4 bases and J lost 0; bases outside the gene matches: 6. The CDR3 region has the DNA TGTGCCAGCAGTGGCGGGCAGCGGGGCTCCTACAATGAGCAGTTCTTC. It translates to CASSGGQRGSYNEQFF.

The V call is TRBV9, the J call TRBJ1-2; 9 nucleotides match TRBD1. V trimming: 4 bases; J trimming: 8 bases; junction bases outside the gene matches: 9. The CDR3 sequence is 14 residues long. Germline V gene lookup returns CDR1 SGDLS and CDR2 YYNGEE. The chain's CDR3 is CASSPETGGYGYTF. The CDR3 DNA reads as TGTGCCAGCAGCCCCGAGACAGGGGGATACGGCTACACCTTC.

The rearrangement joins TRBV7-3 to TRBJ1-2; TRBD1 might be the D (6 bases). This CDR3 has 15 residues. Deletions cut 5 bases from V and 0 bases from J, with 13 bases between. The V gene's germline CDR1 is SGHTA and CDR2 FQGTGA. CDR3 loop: CASSPSRDTNYGYTF. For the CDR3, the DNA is TGTGCCAGCAGCCCTTCCCGGGACACTAACTATGGCTACACCTTC.